This paragraph reports one TCR beta chain. The data originate from a study of blood T cell repertoires in COVID-19. Overall study context: Italy, Spain and the United States were the sources of the convalescent and acute COVID-19 samples. T cells, B-cell-depleted T cells, or PBMCs provided the cDNA or gDNA that served as material.

Original processing notes: Amplification of reference gene primers was used by the study to estimate nucleated cell counts. Profiling relied on immunoSEQ multiplex PCR, and the TCRdb table lists in-frame clones only, not all of them. V and J calls and clone size come straight from that table; D and trimming were deduced from the DNA. The profile covers 200,000 to 300,000 clones, with roughly 80% appearing a single time and over 8% taken by the ten largest. The receptor comes from an elderly woman with acute or convalescent COVID-19. Sequences were obtained from peripheral blood.

Here the CDR3 DNA reads TGTGCCAGCAGCGTAGGGAGGGGGCCAGGTCAGCCCCAGCATTTT. It specifies CASSVGRGPGQPQHF. V is TRBV9 and J is TRBJ1-5; 7 nucleotides match TRBD1. This CDR3 contains 15 residues. V gave up 0 bases and J gave up 6 bases; unmatched junction bases: 6. The germline CDR1 and CDR2 sequences are SGDLS and YYNGEE.